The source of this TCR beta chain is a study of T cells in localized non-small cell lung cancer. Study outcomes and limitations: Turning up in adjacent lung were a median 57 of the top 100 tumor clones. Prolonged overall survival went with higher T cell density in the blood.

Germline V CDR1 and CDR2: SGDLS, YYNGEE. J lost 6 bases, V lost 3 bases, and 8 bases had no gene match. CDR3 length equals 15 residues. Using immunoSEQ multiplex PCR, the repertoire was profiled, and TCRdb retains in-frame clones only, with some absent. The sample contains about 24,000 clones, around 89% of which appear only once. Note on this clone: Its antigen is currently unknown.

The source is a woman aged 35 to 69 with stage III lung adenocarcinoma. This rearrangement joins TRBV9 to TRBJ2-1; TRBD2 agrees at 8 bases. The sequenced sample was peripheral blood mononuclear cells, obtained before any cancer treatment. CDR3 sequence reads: CASSARLAPFNEQFF. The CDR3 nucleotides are TGTGCCAGCAGCGCTAGACTAGCGCCTTTCAATGAGCAGTTCTTC.